This entry lists 4 T cell receptor beta chains sequenced from one sample in a study of T cell repertoires in cytomegalovirus infection. TCRdb independently ran MiXCR on the reads; one entry per CDR3 protein. The data contain around 120,000 distinct CDR3 sequences, 7% to 9.5% of them singletons. The sequencing input was PBMCs. The receptors come from a human donor in good health (CMV status not recorded). Some clones in this sample may be carry-over from other donors' samples.

This clonotype was observed many times. The chain employs TRBV7-6 and TRBJ1-6; the D is unclear. This CDR3 is 16 amino acids long. From germline, CDR1 is SGHVS and CDR2 FNYEAQ. Trimming stripped 4 bases from V and 4 bases from J, with 14 bases between. CDR3 residues: CASSSDPGIYNSPLHF. The DNA for the CDR3 is TGTGCCAGCAGCTCCGACCCGGGAATTTATAATTCACCCCTCCACTTT.

The gene calls are TRBV29-1 and TRBJ2-5; D remains unclear. CDR3 length equals 11 residues. CDR1 SQVTM and CDR2 ANQGSEA come from the germline V gene. V lost 4 bases and J lost 1, with 4 bases in between. In DNA, the CDR3 is TGCAGCGTTGGGACCCAAGAGACCCAGTACTTC. Its translation: CSVGTQETQYF.

In this sample, this clonotype turned up many times. The rearrangement links TRBV28 to TRBJ1-2; the D gene is possibly TRBD1 (6 bases). The CDR3 totals 14 residues. V lost 5 bases, J lost 5 bases, and 15 bases lay in between. Germline V gene lookup returns CDR1 MDHEN and CDR2 SYDVKM. The CDR3 sequence: CASSSAGTRYGYTF. The CDR3 nucleotides read TGTGCCAGCAGTAGCGCCGGGACACGGTATGGCTACACCTTC.

This clonotype was observed many times. This sequence joins TRBV2 and TRBJ1-6; possibly TRBD1 for D (5 bases). The CDR3 has 14 residues. CDR1 and CDR2 from the germline V gene are SNHLY and FYNNEI. The V end lost 2 bases, the J end lost 11 bases, and 13 bases lay between the germline ends. The CDR3 DNA reads TGTGCCAGCAGTGAAAGGCAGGGATCGGCACCCCTCCACTTT. Its translation is CASSERQGSAPLHF.